The TCR beta chain described here comes from a study of T cells after yellow fever vaccination. The V end lost 6 bases, the J end lost 5 bases, and 22 bases lay between the germline ends. Germline assignment: CDR1 MNHEY and CDR2 SVGAGI. The CDR3 is made up of 16 amino acids. The TCR cDNA carried a universal primer site and UMIs from 5'RACE template switching. From the 5' RACE reads, TCRdb called clonotypes with MiXCR, one entry per CDR3 protein. Found here are 25,000 to 35,000 distinct CDR3 sequences, 3.5% to 5% of them singletons; the top ten hold just over 45%. This clonotype was detected ten times or more. Its antigen remains unidentified. General study points: Booster samples showed a return of most primary-vaccination clones (around 96% CD4, around 85% CD8). Relatively few clonotypes were ones that appeared in both CD4 and CD8 compartments.

The specimen was CD8+ T cells sorted from PBMCs, collected 5 days after the yellow fever booster vaccination. This TCR was sampled from a man under 40 who received the YFV17D yellow fever vaccine. This chain uses TRBV6-5 with TRBJ2-5; D ambiguous. CDR3 in amino acids: CASSLAGWASRETQYF. The CDR3 DNA reads as TGTGCCAGCAGCTTAGCCGGGTGGGCTTCGCGGGAGACCCAGTACTTC.